Listed here is a single TCR beta chain. The antigen it binds to is not known. It has no much larger one-base neighbor in the sample; base qualities were not kept. These data are taken from a study of T cell responses to AZD1222 COVID-19 vaccine (dated by TCRdb to 2020 to 2022). Regarding the complete study: Because spike-specific TCR depth and breadth did not differ between the two schedules, AZD1222 recipients who got a second dose at roughly 4 weeks were pooled with those who got a second dose at roughly 12 weeks. A total of just over 230 trial participants underwent TCR sequencing, of whom about 210 had received two doses of AZD1222 and roughly 26 had received two doses of the MenACWY control vaccine. Trial participants were enrolled into age subgroups of 18-55, 56-69 and 70-plus years, which contained around 150, 29 and 61 TCR-sequenced participants, respectively. General conclusions and limits of the study: Because no samples from the day 14 peak response were available, repertoires could be characterized only after the peak T cell response. After two AZD1222 doses, spike-specific TCR breadth and depth were significantly higher than at day 0 and than in MenACWY recipients. Most participants were white British and females outnumbered males, and the authors suggested that clonal diversity may have been underestimated. Only a handful of AZD1222 recipients were SARS-CoV-2 seropositive at baseline, limiting conclusions about previously exposed vaccinees. Reportedly, close to half of the unique spike-specific TCRs recognized epitopes lying outside the regions that are mutated in the B.1.351 and B.1.1.7 variants. The vaccine-associated CD4 TCRs covered the entire spike protein, and the dominant responses fell in regions 160-218 and 743-854. In the small 56-69-year group, the increase in depth fell short of significance, most likely because of low power.

CDR1 and CDR2, per the germline V gene, are KGHSH and LQKENI. Trimming removed 4 bases from V and 0 bases from J, leaving 9 bases between the germline ends. The CDR3, from cysteine to phenylalanine, totals 14 residues. Only the CDR3 region is kept as DNA, spanning 42 bases read in frame from base 1. The CDR3 regions of human TCRbeta chains were analyzed by immunosequencing. For the original study's pipeline: Repertoire TCRs were checked for matches against a reference library of SARS-CoV-2-specific TCRs that had been generated using the MIRA antigen-specificity platform. Breadth was defined as the fraction of unique TCRs that were SARS-CoV-2-associated. Depth was defined as the fraction of total T cells that were SARS-CoV-2-associated. Using the MIRA data, each spike-specific TCR was mapped to the spike region that the TCR reacts to and placed in a CD4 or CD8 class. Log10-transformed breadth and depth values were compared by one-way ANOVA with Sidak's multiple comparisons tests. TCRdb's version of the immuneACCESS table is confined to in-frame rearrangements and falls short of the full clone set. An unresolved V gene accounts for under half of the shortfall where checked; the remainder is of unknown origin. The V and J calls and clone size come from that table; D and trimming were worked out from the DNA. Present in this sample are over 100,000 clones, around 86% of which were seen just once. The ten top clones hold approximately 6.8% of the sample.

The sample's time point, from its label and the paper: baseline before first vaccination. Samples from vaccinated people were obtained from the UK trials COV001 and COV002, which included a single-blind randomized controlled phase 2/3 trial of AZD1222 (ChAdOx1 nCoV-19) in healthy adults. Trial participant PBMC samples were collected at day 0 and day 28 after the second dose for TCRbeta chain sequencing. The rearrangement combines TRBV18 with TRBJ1-1, with TRBD1 as a weak D call on 6 bases. Sequencing used peripheral blood, obtained on day 0 of AZD1222 vaccination. The TCR sequence derives from an adult in good health. The CDR3 protein is CASSLDSMNTEAFF. The DNA sequence is as follows: TGTGCCAGCTCACTGGACAGCATGAACACTGAAGCTTTCTTT.